What follows are 6 T cell receptor beta chains derived from one specimen sequenced in a study of cytomegalovirus exposure and HLA in healthy donors. Vbeta (60) and Jbeta (13) primers were used in the PCR. Generated by immunoSEQ multiplex PCR, the TCRdb table keeps only in-frame clones and is missing some. Of 95,000 to 150,000 clones in the sample, roughly 63% are singletons; the top ten hold 9% to 10%. The sample consisted of PBMCs. These receptors were collected from a man between 40 and 49 years old in good health and CMV-seropositive.

V and J are TRBV29-1 and TRBJ1-4, with D possibly TRBD1 on 5 matching bases. The germline gives CDR1 SQVTM, CDR2 ANQGSEA. The CDR3 loop spans 13 amino acids. V shed 3 bases and J shed 1 base, with 6 bases lying between them. CDR3 sequence: CSVEGGTNEKLFF. The CDR3 DNA reads TGCAGCGTTGAGGGGGGAACTAATGAAAAACTGTTTTTT. Variable domain in full (rest from reference TRBV29-1 and TRBJ1-4): SAVISQKPSRDICQRGTSLTIQCQVDSQVTMMFWYRQQPGQSLTLIATANQGSEATYESGFVIDKFPISRPNLTFSTLTVSNMSPEDSSIYLCSVEGGTNEKLFFGSGTQLSVL.

This rearrangement joins TRBV30 to TRBJ1-2; 7 bases are a match to TRBD1. The trim removed 5 bases at V and 4 bases at J, leaving 13 bases unmatched. This CDR3 is built from 15 residues. Germline V gene lookup returns CDR1 GTSNPN and CDR2 SVGIG (reference sequence). The CDR3 DNA is TGTGCCTGGGAGATCCGTACAGGGGCCTCCTATGGCTACACCTTC. This gives the protein CAWEIRTGASYGYTF. The variable domain in full, with the rest retrieved from reference TRBV30 and TRBJ1-2, is SQTIHQWPATLVQPVGSPLSLECTVEGTSNPNLYWYRQAAGRGLQLLFYSVGIGQISSEVPQNLSASRPQDRQFILSSKKLLLSDSGFYLCAWEIRTGASYGYTFGSGTRLTVV.

This clone has only one observation. The V and J genes are TRBV7-2 and TRBJ1-2; 8 bases map to TRBD1. The trim removed 1 base at V and 7 bases at J, leaving 8 bases unmatched. Germline CDR1 and CDR2: SGHTA and FQGNSA. The CDR3 covers 15 residues. The CDR3 DNA sequence: TGTGCCAGCAGCTTAGTCGCAGGGGGCCAAGCTGGCTACACCTTC. Translation: CASSLVAGGQAGYTF.

This clone was recorded a few times. The V call is TRBV6-1, the J call TRBJ1-1, with D unclear. Looked up from germline, CDR1 is MNHNS and CDR2 is SASEGT. V dropped 4 bases and J dropped 0 bases, with 6 bases sitting between them. The CDR3 extends over 13 amino acids. The CDR3 DNA is TGTGCCAGCAGTGCCTCCGTGAACACTGAAGCTTTCTTT. Translated: CASSASVNTEAFF.

The sample holds a few counts of this clone. This rearrangement joins TRBV7-9 to TRBJ2-1, with 7 bases aligning to TRBD1. CDR3 length: 14 residues. Germline V gene data show CDR1 as SEHNR and CDR2 as FQNEAQ (reference sequence). V was pared by 3 bases and J by 5 bases, with 4 bases of the junction left unmatched. In DNA, the CDR3 is TGTGCCAGCAGCTTGGTGACAGGGAACAATGAGCAGTTCTTC. Protein sequence: CASSLVTGNNEQFF. The full variable domain, rest sourced from reference TRBV7-9 and TRBJ2-1, is DTGVSQNPRHKITKRGQNVTFRCDPISEHNRLYWYRQTLGQGPEFLTYFQNEAQLEKSRLLSDRFSAERPKGSFSTLEIQRTEQGDSAMYLCASSLVTGNNEQFFGPGTRLTVL.

The chain recombines TRBV7-2 with TRBJ1-5, with a weak D call TRBD1 (5 bases). The CDR3 contains 14 residues. Germline lookup yields CDR1 SGHTA and CDR2 FQGNSA. The V end lost 2 bases, the J end lost 1 base, and 6 bases lay between the germline ends. The CDR3 spells CASSLQGSNQPQHF. CDR3 coding DNA: TGTGCCAGCAGCTTACAGGGCAGCAATCAGCCCCAGCATTTT.